This record concerns one T cell receptor (beta chain) sequence. Its matching antigen is unknown. CDR1 is LGHNA and CDR2 is YSLEER in the germline V gene. The ends lost 1 base at V and 1 base at J; junction bases unmatched: 14. This CDR3 region has 21 residues. The immunoSEQ assay was v3.0, run at survey level. TCRdb keeps only in-frame clones here, not all; method: immunoSEQ multiplex PCR. This table has tens of thousands of clones, about 88% appearing once. The sample belongs to a study of long-term antiretroviral therapy in people with HIV. Study as a whole: Earliest sampling preceded the 2015 immediate-ART recommendation by about a decade. Study-wide points: ART-treated samples gained diversity yet remained below transplant donor controls.

A minimum of one pre-ART and two post-ART PBMC samples existed for each donor. Each participant with HIV received care in the United States. Source: unsorted PBMCs, taken 0.8 years after starting antiretroviral therapy. This sequence joins TRBV4-3 and TRBJ2-1; TRBD2 agrees at 12 bases. The sequence was collected from a woman aged 18-29 years with HIV. CDR3 sequence (DNA): TGCGCCAGCAGCCAAGGTCTAGCGGGAGGGGGGGGCAGGGGGTCCTACAATGAGCAGTTCTTC. Amino acids: CASSQGLAGGGGRGSYNEQFF.